A single sample gave rise to the 16 T cell receptor beta chains below, sequenced in a study of shared clonotypes between healthy human individuals. The method was immunoSEQ multiplex PCR; TCRdb's version includes in-frame clones alone and lacks a portion of them. Of 2 million to 2.5 million clones listed, 85% to 95% are singletons. Input material: naive CD4+ T cells from PBMCs. Regarding subset: CD45RA+ positively selected. Source of these receptors: a man younger than 30 in good health. Some clones in this sample may be carry-over from other donors' samples.

The chain combines TRBV28 with TRBJ1-1; D not resolved. The V end lost 7 bases, the J end lost 6 bases, and 15 bases lay between the germline ends. Germline loops: CDR1 MDHEN, CDR2 SYDVKM. CDR3 length: 13 residues. CDR3: CASTRSTGAEAFF. The CDR3 nucleotides are TGTGCCAGCACCCGAAGCACCGGGGCTGAAGCTTTCTTT.

This chain connects TRBV6-5 to TRBJ2-5; D is unclear. Germline V gene sequence: CDR1 MNHEY, CDR2 SVGAGI. The CDR3 extends over 15 amino acids. V was pared by 4 bases and J by 2 bases, with 14 bases between. The CDR3 loop reads CASSLRWLGQETQYF. The CDR3 coding sequence is TGTGCCAGCAGTTTGAGGTGGTTAGGGCAAGAGACCCAGTACTTC.

The V and J genes are TRBV27 and TRBJ2-7; no clear D. From germline, CDR1 is MNHEY and CDR2 SMNVEV (reference sequence). The CDR3 totals 14 residues. V was clipped by 2 bases and J by 1 base, with 9 bases between them. The CDR3 spells CASSLASFSYEQYF. In DNA form, the CDR3 reads TGTGCCAGCAGTTTAGCCTCTTTTTCCTACGAGCAGTACTTC.

This chain links TRBV28 with TRBJ1-4, with D perhaps TRBD1 (6 bases). Trimming shortened V by 5 bases and J by 0 bases, and 16 bases separated the two germline ends. Germline V gene data show CDR1 as MDHEN and CDR2 as SYDVKM. The CDR3 is 17 amino acids. DNA of the CDR3: TGTGCCAGCAGTCCACATCGCAGGGGATCAACTAATGAAAAACTGTTTTTT. It is translated as CASSPHRRGSTNEKLFF.

The sample holds one count of this clone. The V gene is TRBV4-1, the J gene TRBJ2-7; D assignment may be TRBD1 or TRBD2 (5 bases each). CDR3 length: 17 residues. The V and J ends lost 0 bases and 5 bases respectively, with 20 bases between them. Germline V lookup: CDR1 MGHRA, CDR2 YSYEKL. The CDR3 DNA reads as TGCGCCAGCAGCCAAGAGAGGAGAGGGGCCGGGGTGGACGAGCAGTACTTC. It yields the protein CASSQERRGAGVDEQYF.

The rearrangement joins TRBV11-3 to TRBJ2-2; weak D call: TRBD2 (5 bases). This CDR3 has 15 residues. Germline-derived CDR1 and CDR2 are SGHNT and YENEEA. The V and J ends lost 2 bases and 0 bases respectively, with 7 bases between them. DNA of the CDR3: TGTGCCAGCAGCTTATTCGGGACGAACACCGGGGAGCTGTTTTTT. Translation: CASSLFGTNTGELFF.

This rearrangement joins TRBV4-1 to TRBJ1-2, with TRBD1 identical over 7 bases. Per the germline V gene, CDR1 is MGHRA and CDR2 is YSYEKL. J was trimmed by 8 bases and V by 4 bases; bases with no gene match: 13. This CDR3 has 15 amino acids. Here the CDR3 reads CASSPGNRGENGYTF. CDR3 sequence (DNA): TGCGCCAGCAGCCCAGGTAACAGGGGAGAGAACGGCTACACCTTC.

This sequence joins TRBV7-9 and TRBJ2-5; 7 nucleotides agree with TRBD1. Trimming took 5 bases from V and 3 from J; bases not matched to a gene: 6. This CDR3 has 14 residues. CDR1 and CDR2 (germline): SEHNR, FQNEAQ (reference sequence). CDR3 bases: TGTGCCAGCAGCGCTACAGGGGCGGAAGAGACCCAGTACTTC. This encodes CASSATGAEETQYF.

This clone came up once. The gene calls are TRBV29-1 and TRBJ2-1; TRBD2 aligns across 9 bases. CDR1 and CDR2 from the germline V gene are SQVTM and ANQGSEA. CDR3 length: 16 residues. J was trimmed by 0 bases and V by 2 bases; bases with no gene match: 5. CDR3 coding DNA: TGCAGCGTTGAAAGACTAGCGGCCAGCTCCTACAATGAGCAGTTCTTC. Its translation: CSVERLAASSYNEQFF.

This sequence joins TRBV29-1 and TRBJ1-1, with D possibly being TRBD1 (6 bases). CDR3 length: 12 amino acids. The V and J ends lost 8 bases and 2 bases respectively, with 12 bases between them. Looked up from germline, CDR1 is SQVTM and CDR2 is ANQGSEA. Here the CDR3 DNA reads TGCAGCTCAGGACAGCCCAACACTGAAGCTTTCTTT. It encodes CSSGQPNTEAFF.

The CDR3 DNA sequence: TGTGCCAGCAGTGAAGTGGAGGGCTGGTTACCCGGGGAGCTGTTTTTT. Its protein is CASSEVEGWLPGELFF. The chain couples TRBV2 to TRBJ2-2; tentatively, D is TRBD2 (6 bases). Trimming took off 1 base at V and 6 bases at J, with 15 bases between the two ends. In germline, CDR1 is SNHLY, CDR2 FYNNEI. The CDR3 runs 16 residues.

A remark on this clone: The sample has other DNA sequences that encode this CDR3 too. The rearrangement joins TRBV5-4 to TRBJ1-1; tentative D call: TRBD1 (5 bases). The CDR3 loop spans 14 amino acids. V was clipped by 0 bases and J by 4 bases, with 10 bases between them. From germline, CDR1 is SGHNT and CDR2 YYREEE (reference sequence). CDR3 nucleotide sequence: TGTGCCAGCAGCTTGGGGGGGAGTAGCACTGAAGCTTTCTTT. This translates into CASSLGGSSTEAFF.

V usage is TRBV15 and J usage is TRBJ2-1; 8 bases are shared with TRBD2. Trimming removed 4 bases from V and 4 bases from J; junction bases left unmatched: 9. CDR1 is LNHNV and CDR2 is YYDKDF in the germline V gene (reference sequence). The CDR3 spans 16 residues. The CDR3 bases are TGTGCCACCAGCAACTTTACTAGCGGACTATACAATGAGCAGTTCTTC. Amino acids: CATSNFTSGLYNEQFF.

V usage is TRBV15 and J usage is TRBJ1-1; TRBD1 matches 8 bases. Trimming at V came to 5 bases and at J to 4 bases, leaving 3 bases not matched to a gene. CDR1 and CDR2 (germline): LNHNV, YYDKDF (reference sequence). This CDR3 spans 13 amino acids. The CDR3 region is CATSVDRGTEAFF. CDR3 coding DNA: TGTGCCACCAGCGTTGACAGGGGCACTGAAGCTTTCTTT.

V gene TRBV27 combines with J gene TRBJ2-5, with 10 bases lining up with TRBD1. Germline trimming cut 7 bases from V and 3 bases from J; bases unmatched to any gene: 5. This CDR3 is 14 amino acids long. Germline lookup yields CDR1 MNHEY and CDR2 SMNVEV (reference sequence). In nucleotides, the CDR3 is TGTGCCAGCACCAAGACAGGGGGCGAAGAGACCCAGTACTTC. It codes for CASTKTGGEETQYF.

The V and J genes are TRBV2 and TRBJ1-2, with 7 bases aligning to TRBD1. Germline V gene data show CDR1 as SNHLY and CDR2 as FYNNEI. V was pared by 6 bases and J by 4 bases, with 5 bases of the junction left unmatched. The CDR3 has 13 residues. CDR3 amino acids: CASRAGQTYGYTF. CDR3 bases: TGTGCCAGCAGAGCGGGACAGACCTATGGCTACACCTTC. Variable domain in full (rest from reference TRBV2 and TRBJ1-2): EPEVTQTPSHQVTQMGQEVILRCVPISNHLYFYWYRQILGQKVEFLVSFYNNEISEKSEIFDDQFSVERPDGSNFTLKIRSTKLEDSAMYFCASRAGQTYGYTFGSGTRLTVV.